This TCR beta chain was retrieved from a study of shared clonotypes between healthy human individuals. About the research overall: The plates for each donor numbered three CD4 naive, three CD4 memory, two CD8 naive and one CD8 memory.

In the authors' methods: Junction-only immunoSEQ sequences carried no quality scores, so filtering differed. TCRdb's copy holds only in-frame clones and misses some; the assay was immunoSEQ multiplex PCR. The DNA gave D and trimming, while V, J and clone size come from that table. Of fewer than 400,000 clones listed, less than 85% are singletons. A word on this clone: Within the sample, other DNA sequences also encode this same CDR3.

CDR1 and CDR2 from the germline V gene are SNHLY and FYNNEI. This CDR3 spans 13 amino acids. Germline trimming cut 8 bases from V and 1 base from J; bases unmatched to any gene: 3. The chain links TRBV2 to TRBJ2-3, with TRBD2 identical over 7 bases. The source material was memory CD4+ T cells sorted from blood. Subset: CD45RA-negative fraction. The receptor was isolated from a man aged 30 to 39 in good health. DNA for the CDR3: TGTGCCAGCTCGCTAGCGGGCACAGATACGCAGTATTTT. Protein: CASSLAGTDTQYF.